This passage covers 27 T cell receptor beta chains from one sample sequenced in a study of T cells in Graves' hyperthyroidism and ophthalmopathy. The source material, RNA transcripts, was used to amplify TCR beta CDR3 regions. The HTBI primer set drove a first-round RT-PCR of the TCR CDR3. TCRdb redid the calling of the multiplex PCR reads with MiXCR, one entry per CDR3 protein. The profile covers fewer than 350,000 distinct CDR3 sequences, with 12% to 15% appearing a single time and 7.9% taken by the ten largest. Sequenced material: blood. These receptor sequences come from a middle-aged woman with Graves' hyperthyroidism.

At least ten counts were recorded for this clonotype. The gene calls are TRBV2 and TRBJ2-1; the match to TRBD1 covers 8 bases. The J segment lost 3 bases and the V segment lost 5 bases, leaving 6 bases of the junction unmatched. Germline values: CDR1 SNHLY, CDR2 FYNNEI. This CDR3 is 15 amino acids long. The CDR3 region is CASSIDRGLYNEQFF. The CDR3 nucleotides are TGTGCCAGCAGTATTGACAGGGGCCTCTACAATGAGCAGTTCTTC.

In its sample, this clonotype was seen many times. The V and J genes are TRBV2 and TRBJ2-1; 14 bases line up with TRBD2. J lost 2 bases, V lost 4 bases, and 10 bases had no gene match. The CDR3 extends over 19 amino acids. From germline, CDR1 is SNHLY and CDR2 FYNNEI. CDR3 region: CASSGEGLAGEGAYNEQFF. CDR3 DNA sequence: TGTGCCAGCAGTGGGGAGGGACTAGCGGGAGAAGGGGCCTACAATGAGCAGTTCTTC.

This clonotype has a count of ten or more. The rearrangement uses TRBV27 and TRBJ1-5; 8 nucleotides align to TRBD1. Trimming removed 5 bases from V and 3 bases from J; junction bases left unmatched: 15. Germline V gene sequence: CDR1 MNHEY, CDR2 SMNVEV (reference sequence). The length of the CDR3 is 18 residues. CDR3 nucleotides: TGTGCCAGCAGTCCATGGACAGGGTATGAGCGAGTCAATCAGCCCCAGCATTTT. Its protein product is CASSPWTGYERVNQPQHF.

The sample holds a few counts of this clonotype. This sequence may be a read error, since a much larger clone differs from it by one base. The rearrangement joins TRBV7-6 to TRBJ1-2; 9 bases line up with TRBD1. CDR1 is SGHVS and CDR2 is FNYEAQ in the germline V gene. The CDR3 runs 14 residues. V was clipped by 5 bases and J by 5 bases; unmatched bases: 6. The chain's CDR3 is CASSPLGQGYGYTF. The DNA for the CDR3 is TGTGCCAGCAGCCCACTTGGACAGGGGTATGGCTACACCTTC.

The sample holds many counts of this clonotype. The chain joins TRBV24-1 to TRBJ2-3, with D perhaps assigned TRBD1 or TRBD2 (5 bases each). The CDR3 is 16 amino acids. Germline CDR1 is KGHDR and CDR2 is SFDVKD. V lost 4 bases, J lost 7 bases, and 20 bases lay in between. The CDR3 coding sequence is TGTGCCACCAGTGAAGGCCGGGACCGCTCTTTATATACGCAGTATTTT. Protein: CATSEGRDRSLYTQYF.

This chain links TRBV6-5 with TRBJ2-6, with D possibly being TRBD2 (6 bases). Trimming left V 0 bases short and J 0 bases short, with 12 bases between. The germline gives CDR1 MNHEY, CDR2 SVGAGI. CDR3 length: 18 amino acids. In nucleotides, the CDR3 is TGTGCCAGCAGTTACTCGGGAGGAGGGTTCTCTGGGGCCAACGTCCTGACTTTC. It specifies CASSYSGGGFSGANVLTF.

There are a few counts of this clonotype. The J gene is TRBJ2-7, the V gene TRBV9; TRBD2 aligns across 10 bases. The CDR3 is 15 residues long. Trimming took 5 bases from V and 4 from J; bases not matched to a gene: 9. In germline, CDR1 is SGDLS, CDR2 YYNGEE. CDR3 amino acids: CASSASGSVGYEQYF. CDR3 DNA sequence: TGTGCCAGCAGTGCTAGCGGGAGTGTGGGGTACGAGCAGTACTTC.

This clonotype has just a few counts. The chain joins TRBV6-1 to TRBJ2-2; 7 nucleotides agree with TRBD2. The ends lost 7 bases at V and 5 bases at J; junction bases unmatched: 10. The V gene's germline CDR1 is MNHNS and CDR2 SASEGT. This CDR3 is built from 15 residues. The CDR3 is CASTDWRGRTGELFF. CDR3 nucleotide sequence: TGTGCCAGCACGGACTGGCGCGGGAGAACCGGGGAGCTGTTTTTT.

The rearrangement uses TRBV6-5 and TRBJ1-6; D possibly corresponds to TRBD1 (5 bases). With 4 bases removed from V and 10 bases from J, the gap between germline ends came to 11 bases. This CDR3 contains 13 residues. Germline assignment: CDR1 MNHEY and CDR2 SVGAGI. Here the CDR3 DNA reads TGTGCCAGCAGTTGCTCGAGGGGATCACCCCTCCACTTT. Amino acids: CASSCSRGSPLHF.

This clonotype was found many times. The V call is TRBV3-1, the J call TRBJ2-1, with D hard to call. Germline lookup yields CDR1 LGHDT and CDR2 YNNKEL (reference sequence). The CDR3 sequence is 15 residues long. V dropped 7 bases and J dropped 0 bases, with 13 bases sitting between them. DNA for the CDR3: TGTGCCAGCACCTGGAGTAGGAGCTCCTACAATGAGCAGTTCTTC. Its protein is CASTWSRSSYNEQFF.

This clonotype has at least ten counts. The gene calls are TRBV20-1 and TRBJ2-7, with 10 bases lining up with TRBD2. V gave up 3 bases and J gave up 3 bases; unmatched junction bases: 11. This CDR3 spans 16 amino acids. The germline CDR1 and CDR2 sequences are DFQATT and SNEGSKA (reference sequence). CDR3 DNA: TGCAGTGCTAGGGGAGCAGCGGGAGGGCCCTACTACGAGCAGTACTTC. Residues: CSARGAAGGPYYEQYF.

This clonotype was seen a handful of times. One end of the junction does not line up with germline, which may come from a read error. The CDR3 spells CTSGDWDTQYF. In DNA, the CDR3 is TGTACCAGCGGGGACTGGGATACGCAGTATTTT. The chain links TRBV6-1 to TRBJ2-3, with TRBD2 matching 7 bases. The germline V gene has CDR1 MNHNS and CDR2 SASEGT. The CDR3 has 11 amino acids.

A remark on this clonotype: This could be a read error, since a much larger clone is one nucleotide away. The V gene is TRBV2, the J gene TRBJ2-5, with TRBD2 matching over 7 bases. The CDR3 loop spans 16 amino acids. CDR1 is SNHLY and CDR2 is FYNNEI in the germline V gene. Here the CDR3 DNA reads TGTGCCAGCAGTGACTCGGCTAGCGGTGAACAAGAGGCCCAGTACTTC. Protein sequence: CASSDSASGEQEAQYF.

CDR3 sequence: CAISREDTQYF. For the CDR3, the DNA is TGTGCCATCAGCCGAGAAGATACGCAGTATTTT. The J gene is TRBJ2-3, the V gene TRBV10-3; D unresolved. The germline V and J ends were trimmed by 6 bases and 5 bases, with 6 bases remaining between them. This CDR3 has 11 amino acids. Germline V gives CDR1 ENHRY, CDR2 SYGVKD.

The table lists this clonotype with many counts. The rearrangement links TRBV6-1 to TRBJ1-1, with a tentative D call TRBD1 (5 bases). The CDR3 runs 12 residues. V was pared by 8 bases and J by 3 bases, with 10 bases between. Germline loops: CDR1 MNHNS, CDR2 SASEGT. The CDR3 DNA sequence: TGTGCCAGCTGGGACGGGTACACTGAAGCTTTCTTT. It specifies CASWDGYTEAFF.

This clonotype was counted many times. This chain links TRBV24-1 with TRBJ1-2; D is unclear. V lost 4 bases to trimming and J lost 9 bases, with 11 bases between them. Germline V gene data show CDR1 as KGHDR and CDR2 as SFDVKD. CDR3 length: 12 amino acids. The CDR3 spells CATSDSQGRYTF. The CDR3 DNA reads TGTGCCACCAGTGACTCTCAAGGCCGCTACACCTTC.

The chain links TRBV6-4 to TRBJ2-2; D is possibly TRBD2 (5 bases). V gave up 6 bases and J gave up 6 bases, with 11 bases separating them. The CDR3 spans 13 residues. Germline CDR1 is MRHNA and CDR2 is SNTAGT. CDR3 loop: CASSLRDPGELFF. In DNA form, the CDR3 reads TGTGCCAGCAGCTTGAGGGATCCCGGGGAGCTGTTTTTT.

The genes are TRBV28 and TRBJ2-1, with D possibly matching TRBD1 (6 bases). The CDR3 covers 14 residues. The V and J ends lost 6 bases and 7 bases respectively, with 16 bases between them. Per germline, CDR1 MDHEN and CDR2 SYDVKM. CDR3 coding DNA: TGTGCCAGCAGCCCCGGGACACGGCCTAATGAGCAGTTCTTC. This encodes CASSPGTRPNEQFF.

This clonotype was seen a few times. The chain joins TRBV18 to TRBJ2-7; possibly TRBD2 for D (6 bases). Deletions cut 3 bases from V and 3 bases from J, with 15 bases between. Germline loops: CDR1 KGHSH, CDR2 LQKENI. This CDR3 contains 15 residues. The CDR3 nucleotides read TGTGCCAGCTCACCCGGGGGTGCTGTTGGCTACGAGCAGTACTTC. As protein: CASSPGGAVGYEQYF.

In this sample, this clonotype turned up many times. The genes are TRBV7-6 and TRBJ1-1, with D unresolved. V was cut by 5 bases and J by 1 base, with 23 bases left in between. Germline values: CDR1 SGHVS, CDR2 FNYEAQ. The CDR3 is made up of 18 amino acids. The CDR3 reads CASSHSGHRRYGNTEAFF. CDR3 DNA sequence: TGTGCCAGCAGCCATTCTGGGCACCGAAGGTACGGGAACACTGAAGCTTTCTTT.

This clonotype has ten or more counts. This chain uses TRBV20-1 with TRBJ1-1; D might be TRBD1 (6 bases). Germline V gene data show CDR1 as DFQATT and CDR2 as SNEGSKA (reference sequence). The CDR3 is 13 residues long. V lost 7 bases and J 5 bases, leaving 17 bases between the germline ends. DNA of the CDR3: TGCAGTGGTGAGACAGGAGAGGTAACTGAAGCTTTCTTT. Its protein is CSGETGEVTEAFF.

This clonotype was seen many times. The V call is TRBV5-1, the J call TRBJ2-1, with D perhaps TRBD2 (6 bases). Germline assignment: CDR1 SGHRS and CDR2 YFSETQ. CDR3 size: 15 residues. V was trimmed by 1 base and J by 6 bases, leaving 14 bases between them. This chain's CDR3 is CASSLWGNGGNEQFF. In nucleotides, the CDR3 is TGCGCCAGCAGCTTGTGGGGAAACGGGGGCAATGAGCAGTTCTTC.

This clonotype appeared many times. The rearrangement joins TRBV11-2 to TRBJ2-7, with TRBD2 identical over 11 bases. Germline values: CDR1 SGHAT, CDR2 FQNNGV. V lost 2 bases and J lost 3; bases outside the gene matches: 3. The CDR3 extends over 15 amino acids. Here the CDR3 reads CASSLMLAGGYEQYF. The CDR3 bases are TGTGCCAGCAGCTTAATGCTAGCGGGAGGCTACGAGCAGTACTTC.

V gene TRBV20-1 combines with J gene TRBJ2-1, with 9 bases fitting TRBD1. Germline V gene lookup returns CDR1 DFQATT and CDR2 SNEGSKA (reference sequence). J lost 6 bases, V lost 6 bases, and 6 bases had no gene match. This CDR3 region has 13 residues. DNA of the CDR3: TGCAGTGCCGGGACAGGGTTTATCAATGAGCAGTTCTTC. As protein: CSAGTGFINEQFF.

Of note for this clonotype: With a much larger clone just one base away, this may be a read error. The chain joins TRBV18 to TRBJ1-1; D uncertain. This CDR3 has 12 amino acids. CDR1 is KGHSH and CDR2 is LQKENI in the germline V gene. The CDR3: CASSVINTVAFF. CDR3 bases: TGTGCCAGCTCAGTAATAAACACTGTAGCTTTCTTT.

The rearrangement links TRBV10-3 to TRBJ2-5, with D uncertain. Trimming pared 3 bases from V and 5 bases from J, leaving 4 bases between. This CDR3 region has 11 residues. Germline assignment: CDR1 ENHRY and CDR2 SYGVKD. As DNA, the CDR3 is TGTGCCATCAGTGATATCGAGACCCAGTACTTC. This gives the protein CAISDIETQYF.

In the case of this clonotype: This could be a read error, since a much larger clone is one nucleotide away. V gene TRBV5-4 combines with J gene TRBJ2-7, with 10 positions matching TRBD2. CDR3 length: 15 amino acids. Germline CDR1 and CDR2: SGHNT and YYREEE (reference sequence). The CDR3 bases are TGTGCCAGCAGCACGCCTAGCGGGAGCGGAGACGAGAAGTACTTC. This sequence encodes CASSTPSGSGDEKYF.